This is a list of T cell receptor beta chains from one sample in a study of T cells in Graves' hyperthyroidism and ophthalmopathy. TCRdb re-called the multiplex PCR reads with MiXCR, one entry per CDR3 protein. This table holds hundreds of thousands of distinct CDR3 sequences, more than 15% found once. The specimen was blood. These receptors originate from a young woman with Graves' hyperthyroidism. The CDR3 runs from the conserved cysteine through the conserved F or W. Each record gives: J gene, clone size, V gene, D gene, CDR3 DNA, CDR3 protein. A D gene is named only where the DNA matches it firmly. Size values are once, few and many counts, or a class for expanded clones, and some rows have none.

TRBJ1-6 - TRBV19 TRBD1 TGTGCCAGTAGTCAAGGGGTACAGGGGACTTCACCCCTCCACTTT CASSQGVQGTSPLHF
TRBJ1-5 - TRBV4-1 - TGCGCCAGCAGCCCAGCAGGGCAGGTCGGTCAGCCCCAGCATTTT CASSPAGQVGQPQHF
TRBJ2-1 - TRBV10-3 - TGTGCCATCAGCACAGGCGAGAACGGTGGGGGGGCCGGGGTAAATGAGCAGTTCTTC CAISTGENGGGAGVNEQFF
TRBJ2-1 - TRBV5-6 TRBD2 TGTGCCAGCAGACCCTCGGGCGGGAGGAGGAATGAGCAGTTCTTC CASRPSGGRRNEQFF
TRBJ2-2 - TRBV9 - TGTGCCAGCAGCGTAAGTCGAACCGGGGAGCTGTTTTTT CASSVSRTGELFF
TRBJ1-2 many TRBV12-3/TRBV12-4 - TGTGCCAGCAGTTCGGGGACGTCTGGCTACACCTTC CASSSGTSGYTF
TRBJ2-3 few TRBV28 TRBD2 TGTGCCAGCAGACTAGCGGTTTACGGGGATACGCAGTATTTT CASRLAVYGDTQYF
TRBJ1-4 few TRBV28 - TGTGCCAGCAGTCTAAGTAGCGGAGGTCGAAAACTGTTTTTT CASSLSSGGRKLFF
TRBJ2-2 many TRBV5-1 TRBD2 TGCGCCAGCAGCAGACTAGCGGGAGTGGAGTGGGAGCTGTTTTTT CASSRLAGVEWELFF
TRBJ2-2 few TRBV5-4 - TGTGCCAGCAGCGAGTACACCGGGGAGCTGTTTTTT CASSEYTGELFF
TRBJ2-3 - TRBV6-1 TRBD2 TGTGCCAGCAGTGGAGCGGGGGGGCAAGATACGCAGTATTTT CASSGAGGQDTQYF
TRBJ2-2 many TRBV7-9 - TGTGCCAGCAGCTTAATTCCCGGGGAGCTGTTTTTT CASSLIPGELFF
TRBJ2-3 few TRBV12-3/TRBV12-4 TRBD2 TGTGCCAGCAGTTATGAGATGGGGGGGATAGGGACAGATACGCAGTATTTT CASSYEMGGIGTDTQYF
TRBJ1-4 - TRBV6-2/TRBV6-3 - TGTGCCAGCAGTTACGGGGTTAATGAAAAACTGTTTTTT CASSYGVNEKLFF
TRBJ1-1 - TRBV3-1 TRBD1 TGTGCCAGCAGCCAATCGATTTACAGGGGGGGAGGCACTGAAGCTTTCTTT CASSQSIYRGGGTEAFF
TRBJ2-1 - TRBV29-1 TRBD1 TGCAGCCTGATCGTACAGGGGGAGCAGTTCTTC CSLIVQGEQFF